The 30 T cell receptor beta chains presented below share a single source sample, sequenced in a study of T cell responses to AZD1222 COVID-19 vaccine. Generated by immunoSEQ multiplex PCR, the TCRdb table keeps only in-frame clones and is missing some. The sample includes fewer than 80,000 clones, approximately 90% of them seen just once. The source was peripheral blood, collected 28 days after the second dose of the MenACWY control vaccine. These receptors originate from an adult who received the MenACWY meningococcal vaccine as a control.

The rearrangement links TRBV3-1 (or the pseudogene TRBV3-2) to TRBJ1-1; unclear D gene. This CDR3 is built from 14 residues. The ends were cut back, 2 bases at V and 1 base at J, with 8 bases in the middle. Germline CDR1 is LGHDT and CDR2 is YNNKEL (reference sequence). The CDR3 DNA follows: TGTGCCAGCAGCCAATCCCCCGAGAACACTGAAGCTTTCTTT. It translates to CASSQSPENTEAFF.

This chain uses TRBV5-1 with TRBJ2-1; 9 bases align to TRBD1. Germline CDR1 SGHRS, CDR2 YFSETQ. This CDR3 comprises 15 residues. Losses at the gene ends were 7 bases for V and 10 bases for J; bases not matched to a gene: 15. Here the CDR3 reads CASVDRDREVGEQFF. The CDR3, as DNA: TGCGCCAGCGTGGACCGGGACAGGGAGGTCGGGGAGCAGTTCTTC.

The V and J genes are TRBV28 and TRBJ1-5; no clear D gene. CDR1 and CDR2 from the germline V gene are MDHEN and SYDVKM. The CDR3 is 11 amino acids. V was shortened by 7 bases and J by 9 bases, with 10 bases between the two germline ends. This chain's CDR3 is CASKSLGPQHF. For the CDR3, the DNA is TGTGCCAGCAAGAGTTTAGGGCCCCAGCATTTT.

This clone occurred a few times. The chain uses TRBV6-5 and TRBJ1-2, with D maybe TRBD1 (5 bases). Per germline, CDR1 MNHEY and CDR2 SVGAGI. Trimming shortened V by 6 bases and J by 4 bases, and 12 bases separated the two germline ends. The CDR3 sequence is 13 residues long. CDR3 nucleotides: TGTGCCAGCAGACAGGAACCCTTCTATGGCTACACCTTC. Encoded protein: CASRQEPFYGYTF.

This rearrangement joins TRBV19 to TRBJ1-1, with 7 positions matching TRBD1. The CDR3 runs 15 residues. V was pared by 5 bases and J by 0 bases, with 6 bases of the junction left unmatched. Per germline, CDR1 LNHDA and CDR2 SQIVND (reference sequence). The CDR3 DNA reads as TGTGCCAGTAGTGCTCAGGGACAGTTGAACACTGAAGCTTTCTTT. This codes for CASSAQGQLNTEAFF.

The CDR3 nucleotides read TGCAGCGCTGGGTCTGGGGCAGATACGCAGTATTTT. This codes for CSAGSGADTQYF. V gene TRBV29-1 combines with J gene TRBJ2-3; D unclear. From germline, CDR1 is SQVTM and CDR2 ANQGSEA. Deletions cut 7 bases from V and 4 bases from J, with 12 bases between. This CDR3 is 12 amino acids long.

This CDR3 is CASSPGQNTGELFF. The CDR3 DNA sequence: TGCGCCAGCAGCCCGGGACAGAACACCGGGGAGCTGTTTTTT. The chain carries TRBV5-1 and TRBJ2-2; D possibly corresponds to TRBD1 (6 bases). CDR1 SGHRS and CDR2 YFSETQ come from the germline V gene. V gave up 4 bases and J gave up 1 base, with 8 bases separating them. CDR3 length equals 14 residues.

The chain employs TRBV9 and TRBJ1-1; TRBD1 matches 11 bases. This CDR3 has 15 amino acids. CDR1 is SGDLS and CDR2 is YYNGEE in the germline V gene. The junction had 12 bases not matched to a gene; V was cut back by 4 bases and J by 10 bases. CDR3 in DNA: TGTGCCAGCAGCCCGCAGGTGGACAGGGGGCTCGGAGCTTTCTTT. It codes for CASSPQVDRGLGAFF.

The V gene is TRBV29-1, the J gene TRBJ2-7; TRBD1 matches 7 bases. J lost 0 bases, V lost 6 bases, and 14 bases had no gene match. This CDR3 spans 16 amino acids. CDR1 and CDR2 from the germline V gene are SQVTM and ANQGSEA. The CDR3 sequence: CSVSPESGQSSYEQYF. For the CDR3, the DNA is TGCAGCGTCTCCCCCGAATCGGGACAGTCCTCCTACGAGCAGTACTTC.

The CDR3 bases are TGTGCCAGCAGTCTACCTCGAGCTAATTCACCCCTCCACTTT. It encodes CASSLPRANSPLHF. The chain couples TRBV28 to TRBJ1-6; D is unresolved. V was trimmed by 5 bases and J by 6 bases, leaving 11 bases between them. This CDR3 region has 14 residues. CDR1 is MDHEN and CDR2 is SYDVKM in the germline V gene.

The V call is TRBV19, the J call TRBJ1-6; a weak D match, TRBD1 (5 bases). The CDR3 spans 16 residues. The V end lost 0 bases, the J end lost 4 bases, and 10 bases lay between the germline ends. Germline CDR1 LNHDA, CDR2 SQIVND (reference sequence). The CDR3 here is CASSIDRAGYNSPLHF. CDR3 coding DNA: TGTGCCAGTAGTATAGATCGGGCAGGGTATAATTCACCCCTCCACTTT.

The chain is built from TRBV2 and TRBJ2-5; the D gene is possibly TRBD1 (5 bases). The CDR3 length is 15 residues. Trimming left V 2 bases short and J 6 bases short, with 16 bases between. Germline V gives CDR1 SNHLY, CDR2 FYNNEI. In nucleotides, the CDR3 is TGTGCCAGCAGTGAACGGCAGGGAAGAGCACAGACCCAGTACTTC. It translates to CASSERQGRAQTQYF.

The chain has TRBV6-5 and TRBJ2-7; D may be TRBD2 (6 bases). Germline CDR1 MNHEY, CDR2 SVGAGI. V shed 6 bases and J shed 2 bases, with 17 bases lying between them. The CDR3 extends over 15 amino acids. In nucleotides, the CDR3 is TGTGCCAGCAGCTCACCCGGGGGATATACCTACGAGCAGTACTTC. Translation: CASSSPGGYTYEQYF.

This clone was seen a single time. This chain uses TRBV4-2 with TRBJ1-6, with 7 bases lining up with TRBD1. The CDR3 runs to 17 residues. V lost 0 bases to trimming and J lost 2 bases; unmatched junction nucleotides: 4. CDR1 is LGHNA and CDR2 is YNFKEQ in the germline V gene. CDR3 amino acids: CASSQDVGTAYNSPLHF. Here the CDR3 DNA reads TGTGCCAGCAGCCAAGATGTGGGGACAGCCTATAATTCACCCCTCCACTTT.

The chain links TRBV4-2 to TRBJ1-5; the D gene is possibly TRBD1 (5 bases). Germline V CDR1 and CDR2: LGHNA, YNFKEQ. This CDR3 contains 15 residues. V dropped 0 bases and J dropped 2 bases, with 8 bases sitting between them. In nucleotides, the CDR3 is TGTGCCAGCAGCCAAGATGAACAGGGCAATCAGCCCCAGCATTTT. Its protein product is CASSQDEQGNQPQHF.

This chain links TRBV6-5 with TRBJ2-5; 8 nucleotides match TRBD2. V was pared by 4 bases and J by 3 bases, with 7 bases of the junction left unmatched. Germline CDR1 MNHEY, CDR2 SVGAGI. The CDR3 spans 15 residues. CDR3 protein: CASSWTSTTKETQYF. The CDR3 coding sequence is TGTGCCAGCAGTTGGACTAGCACGACTAAAGAGACCCAGTACTTC.

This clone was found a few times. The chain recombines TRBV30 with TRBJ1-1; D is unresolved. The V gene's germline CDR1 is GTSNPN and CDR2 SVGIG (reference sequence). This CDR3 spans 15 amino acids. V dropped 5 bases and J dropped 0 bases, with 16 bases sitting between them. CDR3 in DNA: TGTGCCTGGGTGATCCGCGGACCCATGAACACTGAAGCTTTCTTT. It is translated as CAWVIRGPMNTEAFF.

For the CDR3, the DNA is TGTGCCAGCAGTTTAACCGGACAGAACTATGGCTACACCTTC. It specifies CASSLTGQNYGYTF. This chain joins TRBV28 and TRBJ1-2; D might be TRBD1 (6 bases). Trimming removed 2 bases from V and 2 bases from J, with 9 bases in between. This CDR3 comprises 14 residues. Per the germline V gene, CDR1 is MDHEN and CDR2 is SYDVKM.

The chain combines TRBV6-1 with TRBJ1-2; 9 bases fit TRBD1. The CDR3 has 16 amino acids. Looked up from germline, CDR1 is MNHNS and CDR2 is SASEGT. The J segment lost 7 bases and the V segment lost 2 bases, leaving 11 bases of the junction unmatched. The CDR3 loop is CASSESPGQGTVGYTF. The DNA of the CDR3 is TGTGCCAGCAGTGAATCCCCGGGACAGGGAACTGTTGGCTACACCTTC.

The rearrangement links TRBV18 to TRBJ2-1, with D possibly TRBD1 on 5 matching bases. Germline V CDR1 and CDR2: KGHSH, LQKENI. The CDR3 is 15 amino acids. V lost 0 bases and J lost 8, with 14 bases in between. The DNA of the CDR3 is TGTGCCAGCTCACCACCGTCGGCCCGCAGGGATGAGCAGTTCTTC. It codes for CASSPPSARRDEQFF. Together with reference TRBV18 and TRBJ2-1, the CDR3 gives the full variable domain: NAGVMQNPRHLVRRRGQEARLRCSPMKGHSHVYWYRQLPEEGLKFMVYLQKENIIDESGMPKERFSAEFPKEGPSILRIQQVVRGDSAAYFCASSPPSARRDEQFFGPGTRLTVL.

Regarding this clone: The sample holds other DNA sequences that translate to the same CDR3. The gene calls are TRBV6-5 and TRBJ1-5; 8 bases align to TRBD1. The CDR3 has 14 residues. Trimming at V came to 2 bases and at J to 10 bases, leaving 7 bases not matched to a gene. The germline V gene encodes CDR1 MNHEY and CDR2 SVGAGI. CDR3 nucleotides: TGTGCCAGCAGTTACCGACAGGGGAGTCAACCCCAGCATTTT. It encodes CASSYRQGSQPQHF.

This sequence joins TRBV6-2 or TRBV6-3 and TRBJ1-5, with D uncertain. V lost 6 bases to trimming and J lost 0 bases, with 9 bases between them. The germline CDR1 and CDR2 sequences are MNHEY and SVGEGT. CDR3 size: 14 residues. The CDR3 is CASSDGNSNQPQHF. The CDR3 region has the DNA TGTGCCAGCAGCGACGGAAATAGCAATCAGCCCCAGCATTTT.

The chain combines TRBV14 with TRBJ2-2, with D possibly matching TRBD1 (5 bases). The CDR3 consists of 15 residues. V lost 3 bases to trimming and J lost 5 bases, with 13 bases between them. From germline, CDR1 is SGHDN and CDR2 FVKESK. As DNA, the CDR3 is TGTGCCAGCAGCCACGACGACAGTAGAACCGGGGAGCTGTTTTTT. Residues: CASSHDDSRTGELFF.

The CDR3 loop is CAWSVHRGGVAFF. In DNA, the CDR3 is TGTGCCTGGAGTGTACACAGGGGCGGTGTAGCTTTCTTT. The V gene is TRBV30, the J gene TRBJ1-1; TRBD1 matches 7 bases. The CDR3 totals 13 residues. Germline assignment: CDR1 GTSNPN and CDR2 SVGIG (reference sequence). The V and J ends lost 0 bases and 10 bases, in that order; junction bases with no gene match: 8.

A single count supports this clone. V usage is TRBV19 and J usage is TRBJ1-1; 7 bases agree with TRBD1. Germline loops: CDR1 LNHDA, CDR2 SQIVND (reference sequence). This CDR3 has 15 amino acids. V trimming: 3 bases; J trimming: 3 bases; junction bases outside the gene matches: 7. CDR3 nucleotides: TGTGCCAGTAGTATGGGTACAGGGGCCTACACTGAAGCTTTCTTT. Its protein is CASSMGTGAYTEAFF.

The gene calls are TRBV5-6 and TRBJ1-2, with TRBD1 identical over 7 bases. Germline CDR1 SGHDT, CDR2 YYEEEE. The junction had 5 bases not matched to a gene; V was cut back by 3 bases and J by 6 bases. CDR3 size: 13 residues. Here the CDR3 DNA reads TGTGCCAGCAGCTCAACAGGGGTACATGGCTACACCTTC. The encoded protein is CASSSTGVHGYTF.

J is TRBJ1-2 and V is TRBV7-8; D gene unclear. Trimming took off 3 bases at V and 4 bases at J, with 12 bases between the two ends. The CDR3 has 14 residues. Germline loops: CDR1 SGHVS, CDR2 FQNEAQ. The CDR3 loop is CASSFSFVGYGYTF. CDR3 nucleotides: TGTGCCAGCAGCTTCTCGTTCGTGGGCTATGGCTACACCTTC. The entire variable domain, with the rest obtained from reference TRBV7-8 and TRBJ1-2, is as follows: GAGVSQSPRYKVAKRGQDVALRCDPISGHVSLFWYQQALGQGPEFLTYFQNEAQLDKSGLPSDRFFAERPEGSVSTLKIQRTQQEDSAVYLCASSFSFVGYGYTFGSGTRLTVV.

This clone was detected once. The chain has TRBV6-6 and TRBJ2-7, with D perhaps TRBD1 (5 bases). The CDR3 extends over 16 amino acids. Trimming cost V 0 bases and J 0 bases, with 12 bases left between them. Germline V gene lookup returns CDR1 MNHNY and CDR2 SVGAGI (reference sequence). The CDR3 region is CASSYSKDSYSYEQYF. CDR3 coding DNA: TGTGCCAGCAGTTACTCGAAAGACAGCTACTCCTACGAGCAGTACTTC.

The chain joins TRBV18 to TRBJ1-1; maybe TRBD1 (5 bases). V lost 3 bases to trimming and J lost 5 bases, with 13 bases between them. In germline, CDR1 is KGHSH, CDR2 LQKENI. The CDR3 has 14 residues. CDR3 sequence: CASSPSPGRTEAFF. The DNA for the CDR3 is TGTGCCAGCTCACCCTCGCCGGGGCGGACTGAAGCTTTCTTT.

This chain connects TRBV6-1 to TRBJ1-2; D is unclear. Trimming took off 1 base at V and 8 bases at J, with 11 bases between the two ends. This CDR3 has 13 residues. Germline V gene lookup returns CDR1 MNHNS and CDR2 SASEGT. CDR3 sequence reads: CASSEEGRRGYTF. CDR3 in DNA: TGTGCCAGCAGTGAAGAGGGAAGGAGGGGCTACACCTTC.